This T cell receptor beta chain stems from a study of cytomegalovirus exposure and HLA in healthy donors. The PCR used 60 Vbeta and 13 Jbeta primers. This table comes from immunoSEQ multiplex PCR, and its TCRdb copy is limited to in-frame clones, with some not included. The sample contains around 140,000 clones, roughly 72% of which appear only once. Regarding the study as a whole: The authors later found most CMV-associated TCR beta chains appeared HLA-restricted. Follow-up analysis found HLA locus-dependent TCR association rates, highest for DRB1 and lowest for HLA-C. Confirmation in vitro established that a few CMV-associated chains were specific for CMV antigens. Generally TCR sequences proved uncommon, though certain public TCRs appeared in numerous donors.

Comment on this clone: Its antigen is undetermined.

CDR3 length: 15 residues. Germline V lookup: CDR1 MGHRA, CDR2 YSYEKL. Trimming took 5 bases from V and 5 from J; bases not matched to a gene: 9. This TCR came from a male donor in good health and CMV-seronegative. The V gene is TRBV4-1, the J gene TRBJ1-1, with 9 bases fitting TRBD1. The source material was PBMCs. CDR3 nucleotides: TGCGCCAGCAGCATCCTGGACAGGGGAGGGACTGAAGCTTTCTTT. This encodes CASSILDRGGTEAFF.